This record concerns one T cell receptor beta chain sequence. Profiled with immunoSEQ multiplex PCR; TCRdb holds only in-frame clones, not every one. The profile shows approximately 99,000 clones, nearly 97% of them singletons. The sample comes from a study of cytomegalovirus exposure and HLA in healthy donors. Germline trimming cut 2 bases from V and 6 bases from J; bases unmatched to any gene: 10. The CDR3 sequence is 15 residues long. This receptor was taken from a woman aged 18 to 35 in good health and CMV-seronegative. This chain joins TRBV23-1 and TRBJ2-7; 7 nucleotides line up with TRBD2. TRBV23-1 is noted as an ORF with a role that remains uncertain. Sequencing was performed on PBMCs. The CDR3 nucleotides are TGCGCCAGCAGTCAACCTCCGGGAGGTCCGGGCGAGCAGTACTTC. It encodes CASSQPPGGPGEQYF.